This T cell receptor beta chain is from a study of CD8 T cells in ankylosing spondylitis. One entry per CDR3 protein results from TCRdb running MiXCR on the 5' RACE reads. This table has under 950,000 distinct CDR3 sequences, 15% to 20% appearing once. Findings and limits, study-wide: Ankylosing spondylitis blood appeared to be characterized by a TCR beta motif of under 10 highly homologous variants.

In its sample, this clonotype was seen a few times. The antigen remains undetermined. Germline V gene data show CDR1 as LGHNA and CDR2 as YNFKEQ. J was trimmed by 0 bases and V by 3 bases; bases with no gene match: 6. The CDR3 extends over 16 amino acids. V usage is TRBV4-2 and J usage is TRBJ2-7; 9 bases are shared with TRBD2. The receptor was isolated from a male donor with ankylosing spondylitis. The material sequenced was blood, either unsorted or a sorted T cell fraction (not recorded which). The CDR3 nucleotides are TGTGCCAGCAGCCAGCCAACTAGCGGGCTCTCCTACGAGCAGTACTTC. It codes for CASSQPTSGLSYEQYF.